The sequence of this TCR beta chain was determined in a study of T cells in localized non-small cell lung cancer. Here immunoSEQ multiplex PCR was the method, and the copy in TCRdb shows in-frame clones only, minus some. This sample yields approximately 7,000 clones, of which about 46% are seen a single time; 7.7% belongs to the top ten. A note on this clone: Its antigen is unidentified.

V lost 2 bases to trimming and J lost 4 bases, with 18 bases between them. There are 17 residues in the CDR3. CDR1 is SGHDN, CDR2 FVKESK, per germline. Study results and limitations: Uninvolved adjacent lung showed peak T cell clonality, exceeding tumor. Longer overall survival was seen with higher T cell density measured in blood. For the top 100 tumor clones, a median about 60 also appeared in adjacent lung.

This receptor was obtained from a man aged 40 to 75 with stage III lung adenocarcinoma. The chain joins TRBV14 to TRBJ2-1; D possibly corresponds to TRBD1 (5 bases). This specimen consisted of lung tumor tissue, obtained before any cancer treatment. The CDR3 sequence: CASSQITGHHFYNEQFF. CDR3 bases: TGTGCCAGCAGCCAAATTACCGGACACCACTTTTACAATGAGCAGTTCTTC.